Below are 8 T cell receptor beta chains sequenced from a single sample in a study of shared clonotypes between healthy human individuals (dated by TCRdb to 2018 to 2021). The method behind the library was the immunoSEQ multiplex PCR assay. TCRdb carries this immuneACCESS record with in-frame sequences only. Its versions omit some clonotypes, under half of them owing to an unresolved V gene in the studies checked, with the rest unexplained. The sample data list approximately 940,000 clones, and over 75% of these were observed just once. 1.5% of the sample is in the top ten clones. The sequencing sample was made of memory CD4+ T cells sorted from blood. Sample cell subset or site, as interpreted from the label and publication: CD45RA-negative fraction. The receptors were sampled from a young man in good health.

J is TRBJ2-3 and V is TRBV5-1; 9 bases fit TRBD1. The CDR3 has 15 residues. J was trimmed by 3 bases and V by 4 bases; bases with no gene match: 6. Germline values: CDR1 SGHRS, CDR2 YFSETQ. This chain's CDR3 is CASSPPTGGTDTQYF. For the CDR3, the DNA is TGCGCCAGCAGCCCCCCGACAGGGGGAACAGATACGCAGTATTTT.

The chain recombines TRBV5-1 with TRBJ2-5; TRBD1 agrees at 7 bases. This CDR3 is built from 15 residues. Germline V gene data show CDR1 as SGHRS and CDR2 as YFSETQ. V dropped 0 bases and J dropped 5; count of bases not matched to a gene: 7. The DNA of the CDR3 is TGCGCCAGCAGCTTGGACAGGGGATCTAGCGAGACCCAGTACTTC. Translation: CASSLDRGSSETQYF.

This clone has a single count. The chain carries TRBV4-1 and TRBJ1-5; 8 bases fit TRBD1. Unmatched junction bases numbered 3, after V lost 0 bases and J lost 5 bases. This CDR3 has 15 residues. CDR1 and CDR2 from the germline V gene are MGHRA and YSYEKL. CDR3 residues: CASSQDGTGHQPQHF. The CDR3 DNA reads as TGCGCCAGCAGCCAAGATGGGACAGGTCATCAGCCCCAGCATTTT.

Worth noting for this clone: Other DNA sequences within the sample encode an identical CDR3. The V and J genes are TRBV5-1 and TRBJ2-5; no reliable D call. V lost 4 bases and J 2 bases, leaving 6 bases between the germline ends. This CDR3 region has 12 residues. The germline V gene encodes CDR1 SGHRS and CDR2 YFSETQ. The CDR3 here is CASSNPQETQYF. The CDR3 DNA is TGCGCCAGCAGCAACCCTCAAGAGACCCAGTACTTC.

The J gene is TRBJ2-5, the V gene TRBV5-4, with D maybe TRBD1 (6 bases). The CDR3 covers 16 residues. V was cut by 4 bases and J by 2 bases, with 18 bases left in between. The germline V gene has CDR1 SGHNT and CDR2 YYREEE (reference sequence). This CDR3 reads CASSPFSGRGQETQYF. The CDR3, as DNA: TGTGCCAGCAGCCCTTTCTCGGGAAGGGGGCAAGAGACCCAGTACTTC.

This CDR3 is CASSLSGLYEQYF. CDR3 DNA sequence: TGTGCCAGCAGCTTATCAGGCCTCTACGAGCAGTACTTC. The rearrangement uses TRBV5-4 and TRBJ2-7; no clear D gene. CDR3 length: 13 residues. V was pared by 2 bases and J by 3 bases, with 9 bases between. Germline CDR1 reads SGHNT; CDR2 reads YYREEE (reference sequence).

V is TRBV28 and J is TRBJ1-1; D remains ambiguous. CDR3 size: 14 residues. The V gene's germline CDR1 is MDHEN and CDR2 SYDVKM. Trimming pared 8 bases from V and 0 bases from J, leaving 13 bases between. DNA of the CDR3: TGTGCCAGCGGCTTAGTGCAGATGAACACTGAAGCTTTCTTT. Its protein product is CASGLVQMNTEAFF.

This chain links TRBV30 with TRBJ2-2; maybe TRBD1 (7 bases). This CDR3 is built from 14 residues. The germline CDR1 and CDR2 sequences are GTSNPN and SVGIG (reference sequence). The V end was cut by 2 bases, the J end by 4 bases, with 11 bases between. The CDR3 DNA reads TGTGCCTGGAGTAGGCAGGGGGGCACCGGGGAGCTGTTTTTT. Amino acids: CAWSRQGGTGELFF.